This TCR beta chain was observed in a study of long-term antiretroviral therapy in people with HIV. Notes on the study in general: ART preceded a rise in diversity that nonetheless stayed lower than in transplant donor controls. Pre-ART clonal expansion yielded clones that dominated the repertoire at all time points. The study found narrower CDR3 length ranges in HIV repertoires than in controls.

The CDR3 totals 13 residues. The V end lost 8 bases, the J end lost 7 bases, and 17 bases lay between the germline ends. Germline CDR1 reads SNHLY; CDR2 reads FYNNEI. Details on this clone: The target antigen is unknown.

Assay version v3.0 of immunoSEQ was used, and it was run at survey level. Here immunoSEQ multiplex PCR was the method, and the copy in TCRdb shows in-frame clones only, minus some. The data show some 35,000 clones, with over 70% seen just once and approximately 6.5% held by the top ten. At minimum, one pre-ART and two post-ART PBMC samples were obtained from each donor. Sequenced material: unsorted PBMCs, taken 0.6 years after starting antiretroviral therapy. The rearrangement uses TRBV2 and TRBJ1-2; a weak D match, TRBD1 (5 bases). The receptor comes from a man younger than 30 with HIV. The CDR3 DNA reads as TGTGCCAGCGCCCTGGGCAGGGTAGGTGGCTACACCTTC. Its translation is CASALGRVGGYTF.